These 2 T cell receptor beta chains were all obtained from the same sample, sequenced in a study of T cell repertoires in aging, cancer and after chemotherapy. Multiplex touch-down PCR with TRB-A/B primers amplified rearranged V-D-J TRB sequences. TCRdb re-called the multiplex PCR reads with MiXCR, one entry per CDR3 protein. The sample consists of about a thousand distinct CDR3 sequences, 80% to 90% of them appearing once. TCR beta rearrangements were amplified from peripheral blood genomic DNA. The sample consisted of blood. The origin of the receptors is a human donor with a solid tumor.

The chain carries TRBV6-5 and TRBJ1-1, with D maybe TRBD1 (5 bases). Trimming stripped 6 bases from V and 4 bases from J, with 15 bases between. Germline assignment: CDR1 MNHEY and CDR2 SVGAGI. This CDR3 has 14 residues. The CDR3 DNA follows: TGTGCCAGCAGCCTCACGGGGGAGGGCACTGAAGCTTTCTTT. Translating it yields CASSLTGEGTEAFF.

The chain is built from TRBV6-5 and TRBJ1-6, with a weak D call TRBD1 (6 bases). CDR1 and CDR2 from the germline V gene are MNHEY and SVGAGI. CDR3 length: 14 residues. V shed 4 bases and J shed 8 bases, with 12 bases lying between them. CDR3 coding DNA: TGTGCCAGCAGTTTTGAGGGGGGGTATTCACCCCTCCACTTT. Its protein is CASSFEGGYSPLHF.